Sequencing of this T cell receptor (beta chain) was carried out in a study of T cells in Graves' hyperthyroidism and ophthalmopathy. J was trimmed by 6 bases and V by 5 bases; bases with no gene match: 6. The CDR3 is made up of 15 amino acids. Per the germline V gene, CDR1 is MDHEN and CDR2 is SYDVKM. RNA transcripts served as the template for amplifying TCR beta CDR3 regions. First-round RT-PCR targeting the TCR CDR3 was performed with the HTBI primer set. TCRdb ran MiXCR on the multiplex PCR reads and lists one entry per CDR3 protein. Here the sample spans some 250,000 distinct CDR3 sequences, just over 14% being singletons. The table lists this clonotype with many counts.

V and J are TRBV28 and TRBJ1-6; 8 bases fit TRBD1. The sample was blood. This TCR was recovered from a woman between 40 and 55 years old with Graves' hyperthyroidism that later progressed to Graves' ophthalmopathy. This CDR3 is CASSHDDRGNSPLHF. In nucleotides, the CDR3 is TGTGCCAGCAGTCACGATGACAGGGGTAATTCACCCCTCCACTTT.